This entry lists 25 T cell receptor beta chains sequenced from one sample in a study of T-cell memory formation after mild COVID-19. TCRdb passed the 5' RACE reads through MiXCR, listing each CDR3 protein once. The table records some 150,000 distinct CDR3 sequences, 11% to 15% of them present only once. The sequencing sample was made of PBMCs or a T cell subset sorted from them (not recorded which). The receptors shown here come from an adult woman who had mild COVID-19 (a few samples of this study predate the infection). Cell type and time point are not known.

There are a few counts of this clonotype. The chain carries TRBV29-1 and TRBJ1-2; D is possibly TRBD1 (6 bases). V gave up 7 bases and J gave up 2 bases, with 17 bases separating them. Germline V lookup: CDR1 SQVTM, CDR2 ANQGSEA. The CDR3 consists of 14 residues. The CDR3 here is CSAINPGQNYGYTF. As DNA, the CDR3 is TGCAGCGCCATAAACCCCGGACAGAACTATGGCTACACCTTC.

This sequence joins TRBV20-1 and TRBJ2-1; D might be TRBD1 or TRBD2, each matching 5 bases. Germline lookup yields CDR1 DFQATT and CDR2 SNEGSKA (reference sequence). V was pared by 0 bases and J by 7 bases, with 10 bases between. CDR3 length equals 13 residues. The CDR3 DNA reads as TGCAGTGCTAGAGACGGGACCCCTAATGAGCAGTTCTTC. It is translated as CSARDGTPNEQFF.

The table lists this clonotype with a few counts. J is TRBJ1-1 and V is TRBV9; unclear D gene. V was pared by 0 bases and J by 6 bases, with 9 bases between. Germline V gives CDR1 SGDLS, CDR2 YYNGEE. This CDR3 spans 13 amino acids. This CDR3 reads CASSVAKGPEAFF. The CDR3 bases are TGTGCCAGCAGCGTAGCCAAAGGCCCTGAAGCTTTCTTT.

V usage is TRBV27 and J usage is TRBJ2-1; the match to TRBD2 covers 13 bases. The ends lost 5 bases at V and 9 bases at J; junction bases unmatched: 10. The germline V gene has CDR1 MNHEY and CDR2 SMNVEV (reference sequence). The CDR3 totals 16 residues. Here the CDR3 DNA reads TGTGCCAGCAGTCCGTTACTAGCGGGAGGGCTGGGTGAGCAGTTCTTC. Translation gives CASSPLLAGGLGEQFF.

A remark on this clonotype: At one end, the junction sequence differs from germline, possibly due to a read error. The chain links TRBV24-1 to TRBJ2-1, with a tentative D call TRBD2 (5 bases). The CDR3 loop spans 9 amino acids. Germline-derived CDR1 and CDR2 are KGHDR and SFDVKD. The CDR3 loop is CATMGKGGF. The CDR3 bases are TGTGCCACCATGGGAAAAGGAGGCTTC.

This clonotype was detected only a few times. J is TRBJ2-1 and V is TRBV24-1, with TRBD2 matching 15 bases. Trimming took 3 bases from V and 8 from J; bases not matched to a gene: 7. Per the germline V gene, CDR1 is KGHDR and CDR2 is SFDVKD. The CDR3 extends over 17 amino acids. Here the CDR3 DNA reads TGTGCCACCAGTGATGTCCGGACTAGCGGGGGGGCGGATGAGCAGTTCTTC. Protein: CATSDVRTSGGADEQFF.

Comments on this clonotype: Germline is not matched at one junction end, which may reflect a read error. The DNA of the CDR3 is TGTGCCAGCAGTTCCCAGACCGGGGGGGCCTACGTCCTGACTTTC. It translates to CASSSQTGGAYVLTF. V is TRBV12-3 or TRBV12-4 and J is TRBJ2-6; 8 bases map to TRBD2. CDR3 length: 15 residues.

This clonotype was counted between two and nine times. The V and J genes are TRBV11-2 and TRBJ2-2; tentatively, D is TRBD1 (6 bases). From germline, CDR1 is SGHAT and CDR2 FQNNGV. The ends were cut back, 5 bases at V and 4 bases at J, with 14 bases in the middle. The CDR3 is made up of 15 amino acids. Here the CDR3 DNA reads TGTGCCAGCAGCCCATTGATCAGGGGCACCGGGGAGCTGTTTTTT. It is translated as CASSPLIRGTGELFF.

Only a few counts were recorded for this clonotype. The chain links TRBV4-1 to TRBJ2-7, with no clear D. The V and J ends lost 3 bases and 2 bases respectively, with 8 bases between them. The CDR3 totals 13 residues. Germline CDR1 MGHRA, CDR2 YSYEKL. CDR3 residues: CASSQIETYEQYF. CDR3 in DNA: TGCGCCAGCAGCCAGATTGAAACCTACGAGCAGTACTTC.

This chain connects TRBV10-3 to TRBJ2-1; maybe TRBD2 (7 bases). The CDR3 contains 12 residues. Germline V gene lookup returns CDR1 ENHRY and CDR2 SYGVKD. Trimming pared 8 bases from V and 8 bases from J, leaving 13 bases between. The CDR3 sequence is CAIGGGHHEQFF. CDR3 sequence (DNA): TGTGCCATCGGGGGGGGCCACCATGAGCAGTTCTTC.

The chain carries TRBV29-1 and TRBJ1-1; D not resolved. V lost 7 bases and J lost 6, with 12 bases in between. This CDR3 region has 11 residues. CDR1 and CDR2 from the germline V gene are SQVTM and ANQGSEA. This chain's CDR3 is CSDGLRAEAFF. CDR3 nucleotide sequence: TGCAGCGACGGCTTGAGGGCTGAAGCTTTCTTT.

The V and J genes are TRBV20-1 and TRBJ2-1; 7 bases fit TRBD1. With 6 bases clipped from V and 8 bases from J, the junction kept 4 bases outside the gene matches. Germline assignment: CDR1 DFQATT and CDR2 SNEGSKA (reference sequence). The CDR3 consists of 11 residues. CDR3 DNA sequence: TGCAGTGCCCCACAGGGGTATGAGCAGTTCTTC. Its translation is CSAPQGYEQFF.

This clonotype turned up a few times. This rearrangement joins TRBV6-4 to TRBJ2-3; unclear D gene. In germline, CDR1 is MRHNA, CDR2 SNTAGT. V shed 6 bases and J shed 2 bases, with 12 bases lying between them. This CDR3 contains 14 residues. The DNA of the CDR3 is TGTGCCAGCAGAAGGACGGCCACCACAGATACGCAGTATTTT. It codes for CASRRTATTDTQYF.

Only a few counts were recorded for this clonotype. J is TRBJ2-3 and V is TRBV7-2; D not certain. The CDR3 runs to 16 residues. V lost 1 base to trimming and J lost 0 bases, with 11 bases between them. Germline lookup yields CDR1 SGHTA and CDR2 FQGNSA. CDR3 region: CASSLEAAVSTDTQYF. The CDR3 DNA reads TGTGCCAGCAGCTTAGAGGCGGCAGTTAGCACAGATACGCAGTATTTT.

This clonotype was picked up a small number of times. The genes are TRBV20-1 and TRBJ2-7, with unresolved D. Deletions cut 2 bases from V and 3 bases from J, with 17 bases between. The germline CDR1 and CDR2 sequences are DFQATT and SNEGSKA (reference sequence). The CDR3 covers 15 residues. The CDR3 nucleotides are TGCAGTGCTAGAAAAGGAGACAACTCGTACTACGAGCAGTACTTC. This sequence encodes CSARKGDNSYYEQYF.

This clonotype was observed a few times. V and J are TRBV6-1 and TRBJ1-1; no clear D. The CDR3 has 14 residues. V was shortened by 8 bases and J by 2 bases, with 15 bases between the two germline ends. Germline V gives CDR1 MNHNS, CDR2 SASEGT. CDR3 region: CASDATDGNTEAFF. DNA of the CDR3: TGTGCCAGCGATGCTACCGACGGTAACACTGAAGCTTTCTTT.

This clonotype was counted only a few times. CDR3 sequence: CSGTSGERASSYNEQFF. CDR3 in DNA: TGCAGTGGGACTAGCGGGGAACGTGCCAGCTCCTACAATGAGCAGTTCTTC. The chain recombines TRBV20-1 with TRBJ2-1, with 12 positions matching TRBD2. This CDR3 region has 17 residues. Germline CDR1 and CDR2: DFQATT and SNEGSKA (reference sequence). The J segment lost 0 bases and the V segment lost 7 bases, leaving 10 bases of the junction unmatched.

This clonotype was seen more than once but under ten times. This rearrangement joins TRBV12-3 or TRBV12-4 to TRBJ2-1, with TRBD2 identical over 7 bases. After removal of 5 bases from V and 3 bases from J, the junction contained 10 bases not matched to a gene. The CDR3 length is 16 residues. In DNA form, the CDR3 reads TGTGCCAGCAGTCGCCTGGGACTACCGATCTACAATGAGCAGTTCTTC. It is translated as CASSRLGLPIYNEQFF.

The chain joins TRBV20-1 to TRBJ1-2; 11 bases map to TRBD1. Trimming cost V 5 bases and J 1 base; bases outside gene matches: 21. The CDR3 has 20 residues. Germline V gene lookup returns CDR1 DFQATT and CDR2 SNEGSKA (reference sequence). The CDR3 nucleotides are TGCAGTGCTCCATTTCCATACTCCGGGACAGGGGGGATTTTTAACTATGGCTACACCTTC. It is translated as CSAPFPYSGTGGIFNYGYTF.

This clonotype was counted at least ten times. This sequence joins TRBV12-3 or TRBV12-4 and TRBJ2-7; D is undetermined. The V end was cut by 0 bases, the J end by 5 bases, with 5 bases between. The CDR3 is 12 amino acids. The CDR3 reads CASSLALDEQYF. CDR3 coding DNA: TGTGCCAGCAGTTTAGCGCTAGACGAGCAGTACTTC.

The rearrangement links TRBV9 to TRBJ2-3; D may be TRBD2 (5 bases). The CDR3 totals 16 residues. In germline, CDR1 is SGDLS, CDR2 YYNGEE. V was clipped by 4 bases and J by 4 bases, with 19 bases between them. CDR3: CASSPGWGEKADTQYF. CDR3 nucleotide sequence: TGTGCCAGCAGCCCCGGGTGGGGAGAAAAGGCAGATACGCAGTATTTT. Full variable domain (missing parts from reference TRBV9 and TRBJ2-3): DSGVTQTPKHLITATGQRVTLRCSPRSGDLSVYWYQQSLDQGLQFLIQYYNGEERAKGNILERFSAQQFPDLHSELNLSSLELGDSALYFCASSPGWGEKADTQYFGPGTRLTVL.

This clonotype showed up just a few times. The V call is TRBV27, the J call TRBJ2-1; 8 bases map to TRBD1. The CDR3 totals 16 residues. Germline V gene lookup returns CDR1 MNHEY and CDR2 SMNVEV (reference sequence). Germline trimming cut 5 bases from V and 0 bases from J; bases unmatched to any gene: 6. In DNA, the CDR3 is TGTGCCAGCAGTGACAGGGGTTGGGGCTCCTACAATGAGCAGTTCTTC. It encodes CASSDRGWGSYNEQFF.

CDR3 region: CASIQGTNTEAFF. The DNA of the CDR3 is TGTGCCAGCATCCAAGGGACAAACACTGAAGCTTTCTTT. The chain is built from TRBV7-8 and TRBJ1-1; maybe TRBD1 (6 bases). The ends were cut back, 7 bases at V and 2 bases at J, with 11 bases in the middle. Germline assignment: CDR1 SGHVS and CDR2 FQNEAQ. The CDR3 loop spans 13 amino acids.

The rearrangement uses TRBV3-1 and TRBJ2-1; 8 nucleotides agree with TRBD2. The V gene's germline CDR1 is LGHDT and CDR2 YNNKEL (reference sequence). V lost 3 bases and J lost 6; bases outside the gene matches: 7. This CDR3 contains 15 residues. The chain's CDR3 is CASSHSDGRANEQFF. CDR3 nucleotides: TGTGCCAGCAGCCACTCGGACGGGAGGGCCAATGAGCAGTTCTTC.

The chain recombines TRBV5-4 with TRBJ2-1; a weak D match, TRBD1 (5 bases). The CDR3 totals 15 residues. V was cut by 2 bases and J by 7 bases, with 16 bases left in between. The germline gives CDR1 SGHNT, CDR2 YYREEE (reference sequence). The CDR3 nucleotides are TGTGCCAGCAGCTTTCCCTCGCAGGGTGAAAATGAGCAGTTCTTC. This encodes CASSFPSQGENEQFF.